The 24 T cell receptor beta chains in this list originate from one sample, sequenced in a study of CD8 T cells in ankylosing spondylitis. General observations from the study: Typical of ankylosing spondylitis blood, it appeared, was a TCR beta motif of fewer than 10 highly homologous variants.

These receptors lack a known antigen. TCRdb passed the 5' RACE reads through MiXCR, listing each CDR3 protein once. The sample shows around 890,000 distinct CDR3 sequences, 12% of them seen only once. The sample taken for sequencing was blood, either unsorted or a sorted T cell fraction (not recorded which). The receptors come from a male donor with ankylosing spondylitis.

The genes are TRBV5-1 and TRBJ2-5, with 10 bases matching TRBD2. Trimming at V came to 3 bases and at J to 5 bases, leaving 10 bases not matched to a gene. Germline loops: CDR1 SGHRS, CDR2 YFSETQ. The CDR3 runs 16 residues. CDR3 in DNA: TGCGCCAGCAGCTCCCTCCCTAGCGGGAGTGAGGAGACCCAGTACTTC. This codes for CASSSLPSGSEETQYF.

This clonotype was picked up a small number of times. The CDR3, as DNA: TGTGCCAGCTCATCACGACTAGCAGATACGCAGTATTTT. Its protein is CASSSRLADTQYF. The chain has TRBV18 and TRBJ2-3, with D perhaps TRBD2 (6 bases). Germline CDR1 KGHSH, CDR2 LQKENI. This CDR3 region has 13 residues. Trimming stripped 5 bases from V and 4 bases from J, with 10 bases between. The complete variable domain, with remaining parts taken from reference TRBV18 and TRBJ2-3, reads NAGVMQNPRHLVRRRGQEARLRCSPMKGHSHVYWYRQLPEEGLKFMVYLQKENIIDESGMPKERFSAEFPKEGPSILRIQQVVRGDSAAYFCASSSRLADTQYFGPGTRLTVL.

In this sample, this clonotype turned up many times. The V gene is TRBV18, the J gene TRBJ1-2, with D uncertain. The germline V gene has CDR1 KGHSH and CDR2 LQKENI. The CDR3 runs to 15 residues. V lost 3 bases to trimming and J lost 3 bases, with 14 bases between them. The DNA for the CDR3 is TGTGCCAGCTCACCGACCCAGCGCCTTGACTATGGCTACACCTTC. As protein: CASSPTQRLDYGYTF.

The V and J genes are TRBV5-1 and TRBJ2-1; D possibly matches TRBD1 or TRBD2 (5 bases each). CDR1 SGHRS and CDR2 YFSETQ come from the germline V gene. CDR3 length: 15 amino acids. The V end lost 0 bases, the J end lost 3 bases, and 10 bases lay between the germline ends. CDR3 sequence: CASSLGGKNYNEQFF. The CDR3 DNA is TGCGCCAGCAGCTTGGGGGGGAAGAACTACAATGAGCAGTTCTTC.

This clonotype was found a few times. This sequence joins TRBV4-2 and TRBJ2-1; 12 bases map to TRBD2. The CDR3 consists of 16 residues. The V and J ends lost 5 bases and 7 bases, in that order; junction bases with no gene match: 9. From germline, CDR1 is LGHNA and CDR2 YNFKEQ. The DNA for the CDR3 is TGTGCCAGCAGCAAAGCGACTAGCGGGGGAGGGAATGAGCAGTTCTTC. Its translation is CASSKATSGGGNEQFF.

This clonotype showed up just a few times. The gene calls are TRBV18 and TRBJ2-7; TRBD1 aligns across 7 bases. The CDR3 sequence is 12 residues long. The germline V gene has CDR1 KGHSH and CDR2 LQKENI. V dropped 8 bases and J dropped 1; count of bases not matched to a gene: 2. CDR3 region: CASRGQSYEQYF. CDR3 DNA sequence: TGTGCCAGCCGGGGACAGTCCTACGAGCAGTACTTC.

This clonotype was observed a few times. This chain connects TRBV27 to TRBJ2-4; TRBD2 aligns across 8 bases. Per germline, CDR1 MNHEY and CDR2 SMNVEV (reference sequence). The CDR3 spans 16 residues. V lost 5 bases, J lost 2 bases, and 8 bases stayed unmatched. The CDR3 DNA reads TGTGCCAGCAGTCTTTACACGGGAGGGACCAAAAACATTCAGTACTTC. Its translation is CASSLYTGGTKNIQYF.

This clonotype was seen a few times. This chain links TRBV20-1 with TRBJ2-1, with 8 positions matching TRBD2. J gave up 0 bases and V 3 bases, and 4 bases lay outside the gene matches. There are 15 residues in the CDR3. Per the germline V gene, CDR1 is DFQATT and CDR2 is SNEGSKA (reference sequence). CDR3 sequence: CSARDGTSSYNEQFF. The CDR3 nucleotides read TGCAGTGCTAGGGACGGGACTAGCTCCTACAATGAGCAGTTCTTC.

The CDR3 sequence is CASRWSGLSNYGYTF. CDR3 coding DNA: TGCGCCAGCAGGTGGTCGGGGTTGTCTAACTATGGCTACACCTTC. The rearrangement uses TRBV5-1 and TRBJ1-2; D uncertain. The CDR3 consists of 15 residues. V gave up 5 bases and J gave up 0 bases, with 14 bases separating them. From germline, CDR1 is SGHRS and CDR2 YFSETQ.

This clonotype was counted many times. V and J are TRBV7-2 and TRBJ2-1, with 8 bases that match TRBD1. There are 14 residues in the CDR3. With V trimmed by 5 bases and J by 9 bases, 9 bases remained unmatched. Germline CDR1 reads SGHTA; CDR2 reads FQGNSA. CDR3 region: CASSVRQGSAEQFF. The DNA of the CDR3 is TGTGCCAGCAGCGTCCGACAGGGGTCGGCTGAGCAGTTCTTC. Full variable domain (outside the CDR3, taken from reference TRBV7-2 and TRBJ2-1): GAGVSQSPSNKVTEKGKDVELRCDPISGHTALYWYRQSLGQGLEFLIYFQGNSAPDKSGLPSDRFSAERTGGSVSTLTIQRTQQEDSAVYLCASSVRQGSAEQFFGPGTRLTVL.

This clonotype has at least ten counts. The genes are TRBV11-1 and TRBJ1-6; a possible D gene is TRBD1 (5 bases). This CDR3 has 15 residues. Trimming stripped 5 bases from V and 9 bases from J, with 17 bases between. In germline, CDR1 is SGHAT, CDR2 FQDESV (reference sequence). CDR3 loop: CASSPPGGLSSPLHF. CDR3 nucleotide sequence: TGTGCCAGCAGCCCCCCCGGGGGACTCTCTTCACCCCTCCACTTT. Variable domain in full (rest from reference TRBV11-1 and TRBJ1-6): EAEVAQSPRYKITEKSQAVAFWCDPISGHATLYWYRQILGQGPELLVQFQDESVVDDSQLPKDRFSAERLKGVDSTLKIQPAELGDSAMYLCASSPPGGLSSPLHFGNGTRLTVT.

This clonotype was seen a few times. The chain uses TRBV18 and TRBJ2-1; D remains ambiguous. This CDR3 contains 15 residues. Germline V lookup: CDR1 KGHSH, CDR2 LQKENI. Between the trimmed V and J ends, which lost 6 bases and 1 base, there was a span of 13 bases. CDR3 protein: CASSRGMVSYNEQFF. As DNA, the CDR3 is TGTGCCAGCTCCCGTGGTATGGTGTCCTACAATGAGCAGTTCTTC.

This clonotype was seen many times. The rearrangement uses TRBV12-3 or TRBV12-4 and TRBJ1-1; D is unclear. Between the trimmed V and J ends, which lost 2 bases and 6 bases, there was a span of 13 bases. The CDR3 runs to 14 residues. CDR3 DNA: TGTGCCAGCAGTTTACAGGTAGCGTTCTCTGAAGCTTTCTTT. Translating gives CASSLQVAFSEAFF.

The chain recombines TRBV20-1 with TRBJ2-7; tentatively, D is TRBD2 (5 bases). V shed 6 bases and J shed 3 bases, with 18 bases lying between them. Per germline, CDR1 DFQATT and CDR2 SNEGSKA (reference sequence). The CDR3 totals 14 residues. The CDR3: CSAQEGLHHYEQYF. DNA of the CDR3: TGCAGTGCCCAAGAGGGTCTTCACCACTACGAGCAGTACTTC.

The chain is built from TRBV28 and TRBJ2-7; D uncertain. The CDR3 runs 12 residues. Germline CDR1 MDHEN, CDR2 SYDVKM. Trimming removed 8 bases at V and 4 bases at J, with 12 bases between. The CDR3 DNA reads TGTGCCAGCGCTTCGCCCCCTTACGAGCAGTACTTC. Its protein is CASASPPYEQYF. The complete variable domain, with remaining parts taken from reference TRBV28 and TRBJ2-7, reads DVKVTQSSRYLVKRTGEKVFLECVQDMDHENMFWYRQDPGLGLRLIYFSYDVKMKEKGDIPEGYSVSREKKERFSLILESASTNQTSMYLCASASPPYEQYFGPGTRLTVT.

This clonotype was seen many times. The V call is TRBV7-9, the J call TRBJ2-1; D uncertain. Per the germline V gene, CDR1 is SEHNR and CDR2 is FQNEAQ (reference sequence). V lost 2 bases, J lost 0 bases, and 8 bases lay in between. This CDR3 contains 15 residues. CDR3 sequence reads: CASSLRWSSYNEQFF. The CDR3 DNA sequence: TGTGCCAGCAGCTTAAGGTGGAGCTCCTACAATGAGCAGTTCTTC.

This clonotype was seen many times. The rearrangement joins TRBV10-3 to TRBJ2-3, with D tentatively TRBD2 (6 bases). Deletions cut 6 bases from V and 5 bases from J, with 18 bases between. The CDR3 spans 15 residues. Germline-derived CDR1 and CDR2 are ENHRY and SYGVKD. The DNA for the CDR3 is TGTGCCATCAGCGAGGGGCCTAGCGCGGGAGATACGCAGTATTTT. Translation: CAISEGPSAGDTQYF.

In DNA, the CDR3 is TGCAGCGTCCGGAGATTGAACACTGAAGCTTTCTTT. It codes for CSVRRLNTEAFF. This rearrangement joins TRBV29-1 to TRBJ1-1; D not resolved. This CDR3 has 12 amino acids. Trimming pared 6 bases from V and 0 bases from J, leaving 8 bases between. The germline V gene encodes CDR1 SQVTM and CDR2 ANQGSEA. Drawing the rest from reference TRBV29-1 and TRBJ1-1, the complete variable domain is SAVISQKPSRDICQRGTSLTIQCQVDSQVTMMFWYRQQPGQSLTLIATANQGSEATYESGFVIDKFPISRPNLTFSTLTVSNMSPEDSSIYLCSVRRLNTEAFFGQGTRLTVV.

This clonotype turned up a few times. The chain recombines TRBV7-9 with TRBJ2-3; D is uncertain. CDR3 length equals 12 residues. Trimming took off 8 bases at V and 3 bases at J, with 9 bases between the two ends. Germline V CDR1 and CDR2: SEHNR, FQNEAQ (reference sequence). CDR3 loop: CASAHGTDTQYF. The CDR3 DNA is TGTGCCAGCGCCCATGGGACAGATACGCAGTATTTT.

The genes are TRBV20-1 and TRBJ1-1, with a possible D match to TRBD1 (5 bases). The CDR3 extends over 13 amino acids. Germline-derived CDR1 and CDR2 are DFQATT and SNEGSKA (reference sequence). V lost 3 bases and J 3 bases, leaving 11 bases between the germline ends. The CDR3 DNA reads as TGCAGTGCTAGTAGACAGCGCTACACTGAAGCTTTCTTT. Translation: CSASRQRYTEAFF.

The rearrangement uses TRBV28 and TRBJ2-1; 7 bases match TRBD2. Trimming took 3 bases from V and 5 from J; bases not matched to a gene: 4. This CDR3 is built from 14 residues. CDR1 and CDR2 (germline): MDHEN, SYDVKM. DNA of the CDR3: TGTGCCAGCAGTTTTCCAAGCGGGGACAATGAGCAGTTCTTC. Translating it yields CASSFPSGDNEQFF.

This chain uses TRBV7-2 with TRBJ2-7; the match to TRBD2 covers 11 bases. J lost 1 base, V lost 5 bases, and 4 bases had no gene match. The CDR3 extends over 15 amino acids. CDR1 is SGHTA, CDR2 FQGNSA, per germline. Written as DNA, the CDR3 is TGTGCCAGCAGCCGAATAGCGGGAGGGTCCTACGAGCAGTACTTC. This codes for CASSRIAGGSYEQYF. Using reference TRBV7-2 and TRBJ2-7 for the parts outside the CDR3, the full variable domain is GAGVSQSPSNKVTEKGKDVELRCDPISGHTALYWYRQSLGQGLEFLIYFQGNSAPDKSGLPSDRFSAERTGGSVSTLTIQRTQQEDSAVYLCASSRIAGGSYEQYFGPGTRLTVT.

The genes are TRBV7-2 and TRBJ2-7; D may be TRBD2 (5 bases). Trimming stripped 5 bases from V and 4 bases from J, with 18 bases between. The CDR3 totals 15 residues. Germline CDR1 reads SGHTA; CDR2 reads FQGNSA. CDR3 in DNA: TGTGCCAGCAGCAAGGATGCGGACTTTGGATACGAGCAGTACTTC. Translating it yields CASSKDADFGYEQYF.

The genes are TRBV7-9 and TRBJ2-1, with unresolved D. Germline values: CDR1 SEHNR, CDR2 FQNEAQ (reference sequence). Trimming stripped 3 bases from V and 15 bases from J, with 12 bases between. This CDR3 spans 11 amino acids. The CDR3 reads CASSFGPVGFF. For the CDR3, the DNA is TGTGCCAGCAGCTTCGGCCCCGTCGGGTTCTTC.